This T cell receptor beta chain stems from a study of blood T cell repertoires in COVID-19. Study background: T cells, B-cell-depleted T cells, or PBMCs provided the cDNA or gDNA that served as material.

There are 13 residues in the CDR3. Germline CDR1 and CDR2: SQVTM and ANQGSEA. V was shortened by 6 bases and J by 2 bases, with 10 bases between the two germline ends. Original methodology: Nucleated cell counts were estimated from reference gene primer amplification. Libraries were prepared by immunoSEQ multiplex PCR; TCRdb keeps only in-frame clonotypes and omits some of them. Clone size and V and J calls were adopted from that table, with D and trimming inferred from the DNA. The sample contains more than 300,000 clones, 80% to 90% of which appear only once. This sequence originates from a man younger than 35 who had recovered from COVID-19. Sequencing used peripheral blood. The chain carries TRBV29-1 and TRBJ2-2; D may be TRBD1 (5 bases). Here the CDR3 reads CSVDSRNTGELFF. The CDR3 DNA reads as TGCAGCGTAGACAGCCGTAACACCGGGGAGCTGTTTTTT.